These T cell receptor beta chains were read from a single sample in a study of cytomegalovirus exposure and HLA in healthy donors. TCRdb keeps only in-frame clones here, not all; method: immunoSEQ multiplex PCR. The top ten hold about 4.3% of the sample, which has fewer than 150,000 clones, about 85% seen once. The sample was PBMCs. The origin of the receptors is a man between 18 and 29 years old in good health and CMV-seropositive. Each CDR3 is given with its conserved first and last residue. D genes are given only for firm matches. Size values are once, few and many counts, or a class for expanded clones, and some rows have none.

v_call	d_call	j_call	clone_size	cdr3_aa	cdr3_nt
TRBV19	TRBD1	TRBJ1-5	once	CATQAPTGESQPQHF	TGTGCCACGCAAGCGCCGACAGGGGAGTCTCAGCCCCAGCATTTT
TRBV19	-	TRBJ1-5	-	CASSIDHGRGYQPQHF	TGTGCCAGTAGTATAGATCATGGCCGAGGGTATCAGCCCCAGCATTTT
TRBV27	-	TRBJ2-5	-	CASSYGETQYF	TGTGCCAGCAGCTACGGAGAGACCCAGTACTTC
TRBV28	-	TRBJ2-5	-	CASRFSGLETQYF	TGTGCCAGCAGGTTTTCAGGGTTAGAGACCCAGTACTTC
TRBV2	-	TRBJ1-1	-	CASSEARGTPEAFF	TGTGCCAGCAGTGAAGCGCGGGGGACCCCTGAAGCTTTCTTT
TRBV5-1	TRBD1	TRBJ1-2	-	CASSQGGEGYGYTF	TGCGCCAGCAGCCAGGGGGGTGAAGGCTATGGCTACACCTTC
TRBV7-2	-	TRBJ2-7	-	CASTEGKTYEQYF	TGTGCCAGCACCGAGGGAAAGACCTACGAGCAGTACTTC
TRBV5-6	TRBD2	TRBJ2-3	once	CASSSQTSGGAADTQYF	TGTGCCAGCAGCTCCCAGACTAGCGGGGGGGCGGCAGATACGCAGTATTTT
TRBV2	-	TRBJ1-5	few	CASSEHGLPQHF	TGTGCCAGCAGTGAACATGGGCTACCCCAGCATTTT
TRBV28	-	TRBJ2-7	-	CASSLGRGGPHSYEQYF	TGTGCCAGCAGTTTAGGCCGAGGAGGTCCCCACTCCTACGAGCAGTACTTC
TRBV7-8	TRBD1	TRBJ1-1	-	CASSLRRGLVNTEAFF	TGTGCCAGCAGCTTACGCAGGGGGCTTGTGAACACTGAAGCTTTCTTT
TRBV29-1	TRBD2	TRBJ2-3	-	CSGKTYGGGTDTQYF	TGCAGCGGCAAGACGTATGGGGGGGGAACAGATACGCAGTATTTT
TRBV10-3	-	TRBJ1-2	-	CAISEGDYYGYTF	TGTGCCATCAGTGAGGGGGACTACTATGGCTACACCTTC
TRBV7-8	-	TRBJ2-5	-	CASSLVAPPMSETQYF	TGTGCCAGCAGCTTAGTGGCTCCCCCGATGTCGGAGACCCAGTACTTC
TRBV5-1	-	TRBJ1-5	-	CASSLVGLDQPQHF	TGCGCCAGCAGCTTGGTGGGACTCGATCAGCCCCAGCATTTT
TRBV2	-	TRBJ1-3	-	CASRAGNTIYF	TGTGCCAGCCGAGCTGGAAACACCATATATTTT
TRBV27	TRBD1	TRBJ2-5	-	CASSSTERQGEETQYF	TGTGCCAGCAGTTCCACCGAACGACAGGGGGAGGAGACCCAGTACTTC
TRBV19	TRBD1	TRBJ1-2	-	CASSANRDRGYYGYTF	TGTGCCAGTAGTGCAAACCGGGACAGGGGGTACTATGGCTACACCTTC
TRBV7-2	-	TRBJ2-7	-	CASSLTGGAYEQYF	TGTGCCAGCAGCTTAACAGGGGGGGCCTACGAGCAGTACTTC
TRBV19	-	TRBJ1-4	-	CASKSWTGGEKLFF	TGTGCCAGCAAGTCGTGGACCGGAGGGGAAAAACTGTTTTTT
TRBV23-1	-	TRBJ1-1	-	CASSQSPPQDSETILNTEAFF	TGCGCCAGCAGTCAATCTCCCCCCCAGGACAGCGAAACGATCCTGAACACTGAAGCTTTCTTT
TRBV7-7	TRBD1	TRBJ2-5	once	CASSLGVHGQGETQYF	TGTGCCAGCAGCTTAGGAGTTCACGGACAGGGAGAGACCCAGTACTTC
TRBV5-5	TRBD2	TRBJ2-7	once	CASSLAGLNGHEQYF	TGTGCCAGCAGCTTAGCGGGACTCAACGGGCACGAGCAGTACTTC
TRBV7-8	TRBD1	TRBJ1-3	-	CASSLEGGSGNTIYF	TGTGCCAGCAGCTTAGAAGGGGGCTCAGGAAACACCATATATTTT
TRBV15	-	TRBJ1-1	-	CATSREEGNTEAFF	TGTGCCACCAGCAGAGAGGAGGGGAACACTGAAGCTTTCTTT
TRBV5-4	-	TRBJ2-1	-	CASSLDGGNLYNEQFF	TGTGCCAGCAGCTTGGATGGCGGAAACTTGTACAATGAGCAGTTCTTC
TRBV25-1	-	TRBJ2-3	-	CASSGLGGTSTDTQYF	TGTGCCAGCAGTGGTCTTGGAGGGACTAGCACAGATACGCAGTATTTT
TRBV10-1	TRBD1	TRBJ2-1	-	CASSWDSYNEQFF	TGCGCCAGCAGTTGGGACAGCTACAATGAGCAGTTCTTC
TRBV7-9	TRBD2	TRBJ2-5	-	CASSLARLAGDKQETQYF	TGTGCCAGCAGCTTAGCGCGGCTAGCGGGGGATAAACAAGAGACCCAGTACTTC
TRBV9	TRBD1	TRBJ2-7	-	CASSPFDRGGSYEQYF	TGTGCCAGCAGTCCCTTTGACAGGGGTGGATCCTACGAGCAGTACTTC
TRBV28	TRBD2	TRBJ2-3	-	CASSLPRGGPDTQYF	TGTGCCAGCAGTCTCCCCCGGGGGGGCCCCGATACGCAGTATTTT
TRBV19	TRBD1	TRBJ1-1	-	CASSPQGANTEAFF	TGTGCCAGTAGTCCACAGGGGGCGAACACTGAAGCTTTCTTT
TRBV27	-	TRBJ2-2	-	CASSNKLPGTAIHTNTGELFF	TGTGCCAGCAGTAACAAACTACCCGGGACTGCTATTCATACAAACACCGGGGAGCTGTTTTTT
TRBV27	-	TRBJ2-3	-	CASKYRGGHLSTDTQYF	TGTGCCAGCAAATACAGGGGGGGACATCTAAGCACAGATACGCAGTATTTT
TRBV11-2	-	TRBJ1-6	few	CASSPDRSPPLHF	TGTGCCAGCAGCCCGGACAGAAGCCCACCCCTCCACTTT
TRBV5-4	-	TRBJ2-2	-	CASSQQGGELFF	TGTGCCAGCAGTCAACAGGGCGGGGAGCTGTTTTTT
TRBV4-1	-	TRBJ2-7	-	CASSQGLESPLYEQYF	TGCGCCAGCAGCCAAGGACTAGAATCCCCCCTTTACGAGCAGTACTTC
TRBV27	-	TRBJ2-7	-	CASSMSQVSYEQYF	TGTGCCAGCAGTATGTCCCAGGTCTCCTACGAGCAGTACTTC
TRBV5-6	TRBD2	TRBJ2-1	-	CASSTSGGASRNEQFF	TGTGCCAGCAGCACTAGCGGGGGGGCCTCCCGGAATGAGCAGTTCTTC
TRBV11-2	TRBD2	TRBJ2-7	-	CASSLEAGAHYEQYF	TGTGCCAGCAGCTTAGAAGCGGGGGCTCACTACGAGCAGTACTTC
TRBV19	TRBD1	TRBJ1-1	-	CASSIDSGTGYTEAFF	TGTGCCAGTAGTATAGACTCCGGGACAGGGTACACTGAAGCTTTCTTT
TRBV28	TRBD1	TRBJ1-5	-	CASSPQGIRYSNQPQHF	TGTGCCAGCAGTCCACAGGGGATTAGGTATAGCAATCAGCCCCAGCATTTT
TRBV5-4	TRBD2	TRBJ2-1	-	CASSWGEGLSNEQFF	TGTGCCAGCAGCTGGGGGGAGGGTTTGTCCAATGAGCAGTTCTTC
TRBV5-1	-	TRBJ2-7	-	CASSLDPSSSYEQYF	TGCGCCAGCAGCTTGGATCCGTCTAGCTCCTACGAGCAGTACTTC
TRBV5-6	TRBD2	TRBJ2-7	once	CASSSRGVKYEQYF	TGTGCCAGCAGCTCCCGGGGGGTAAAGTACGAGCAGTACTTC
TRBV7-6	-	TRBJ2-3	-	CASSLAGGYDTQYF	TGTGCCAGCAGCCTCGCTGGGGGGTACGATACGCAGTATTTT
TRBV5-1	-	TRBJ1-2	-	CASSTSSTGLGEGYTF	TGCGCCAGCAGCACCTCCTCGACAGGCCTCGGCGAGGGCTACACCTTC
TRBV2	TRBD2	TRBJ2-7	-	CASRLGTSGRYEQYF	TGTGCCAGCAGGTTGGGGACTAGCGGGCGCTACGAGCAGTACTTC
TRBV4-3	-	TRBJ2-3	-	CASSPGDYTQYF	TGCGCCAGCAGCCCGGGTGACTATACGCAGTATTTT
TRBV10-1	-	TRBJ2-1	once	CASSADRPYNEQFF	TGCGCCAGCAGTGCGGACAGACCCTACAATGAGCAGTTCTTC
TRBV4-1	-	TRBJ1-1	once	CASSNRDIGEAFF	TGCGCCAGCAGCAACCGGGACATCGGTGAAGCTTTCTTT
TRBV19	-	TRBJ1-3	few	CASKQEISGNTIYF	TGTGCCAGTAAGCAGGAAATATCTGGAAACACCATATATTTT
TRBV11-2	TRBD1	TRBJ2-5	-	CASSPGTVQYQETQYF	TGTGCCAGCAGCCCAGGGACAGTTCAGTACCAAGAGACCCAGTACTTC
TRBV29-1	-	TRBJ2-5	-	CSVGRTVKQETQYF	TGCAGCGTTGGTCGGACAGTAAAACAAGAGACCCAGTACTTC
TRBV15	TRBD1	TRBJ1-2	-	CATSRDRDRPYGYTF	TGTGCCACCAGCAGAGATAGGGACAGACCATATGGCTACACCTTC